These T cell receptor beta chains were read from a single sample in a study of T cells after yellow fever vaccination. From the 5' RACE reads, TCRdb called clonotypes with MiXCR, one entry per CDR3 protein. The sample carries approximately 240,000 distinct CDR3 sequences, about 3.5% recorded once. Sequencing was performed on PBMCs, taken 15 days after the yellow fever booster vaccination. All receptors come from a man between 18 and 35 years old who received the YFV17D yellow fever vaccine. CDR3s include the opening cysteine and the closing phenylalanine or tryptophan. Each record gives: V gene, clone size, CDR3 length, J gene, D gene, CDR3 DNA, CDR3 protein. The D gene is left open where the match is weak. Clone size is shown for a subset of rows, as once, few, many or a class of expanded clone.

v_gene: TRBV12-3/TRBV12-4
abundance: few
len: 13
j_gene: TRBJ2-1
d_gene: TRBD1
CDR3nt: TGTGCCAGCAGGGTTCGGCCGGGACAGGGTCGGTTCTTC
CDR3aa: CASRVRPGQGRFF

v_gene: TRBV7-9
abundance: many
len: 13
j_gene: TRBJ1-6
d_gene: -
CDR3nt: TGTGCCAGCAGCTTACTTGTGGAGTCACCCCTCCACTTT
CDR3aa: CASSLLVESPLHF

v_gene: TRBV27
abundance: many
len: 14
j_gene: TRBJ2-3
d_gene: TRBD1
CDR3nt: TGTGCCAGCAGTCCCTGGACAGGGACAGATACGCAGTATTTT
CDR3aa: CASSPWTGTDTQYF

v_gene: TRBV7-8
abundance: many
len: 14
j_gene: TRBJ2-1
d_gene: -
CDR3nt: TGTGCCAGCAGCGTATCAGGGAACTACAATGAGCAGTTCTTC
CDR3aa: CASSVSGNYNEQFF

v_gene: TRBV19
abundance: -
len: 16
j_gene: TRBJ1-5
d_gene: TRBD1
CDR3nt: TGTGCCAGTAGTATAGATCCCGGACAGGGGCTTTCGCCCCAGCATTTT
CDR3aa: CASSIDPGQGLSPQHF

v_gene: TRBV5-1
abundance: many
len: 15
j_gene: TRBJ1-1
d_gene: TRBD1
CDR3nt: TGCGCCAGCAGCCGGACAGGGAGGGGGTTGGCTGAAGCTTTCTTT
CDR3aa: CASSRTGRGLAEAFF

v_gene: TRBV6-5
abundance: many
len: 13
j_gene: TRBJ1-5
d_gene: -
CDR3nt: TGCGCCAGCAGCCGTGATAGCAATCAGCCCCAGCATTTT
CDR3aa: CASSRDSNQPQHF

v_gene: TRBV18
abundance: many
len: 15
j_gene: TRBJ1-1
d_gene: -
CDR3nt: TGTGCCAGCTCACCAGACGTCAGCATGAACACTGAAGCTTTCTTT
CDR3aa: CASSPDVSMNTEAFF

v_gene: TRBV6-2/TRBV6-3
abundance: many
len: 13
j_gene: TRBJ2-5
d_gene: -
CDR3nt: TGTGCCAGCAGTTGGGACCGGCGCGAGACCCAGTACTTC
CDR3aa: CASSWDRRETQYF

v_gene: TRBV4-2
abundance: many
len: 16
j_gene: TRBJ2-5
d_gene: -
CDR3nt: TGTGCCAGCAGCCGCCGACAGATGAAGTACCAAGAGACCCAGTACTTC
CDR3aa: CASSRRQMKYQETQYF

v_gene: TRBV4-1
abundance: many
len: 15
j_gene: TRBJ1-1
d_gene: TRBD1
CDR3nt: TGCGCCAGCAGCCAAAGTCCTGGACAGGCATATGAAGCTTTCTTT
CDR3aa: CASSQSPGQAYEAFF

v_gene: TRBV5-6
abundance: many
len: 16
j_gene: TRBJ2-1
d_gene: -
CDR3nt: TGTGCCAGCAGCCCCCAGATTTTAAGCTCCTACAATGAGCAGTTCTTC
CDR3aa: CASSPQILSSYNEQFF

v_gene: TRBV12-3/TRBV12-4
abundance: many
len: 15
j_gene: TRBJ1-6
d_gene: TRBD1
CDR3nt: TGTGCCAGCAGTTTAAGGGGGCGAAATAATTCACCCCTCCACTTT
CDR3aa: CASSLRGRNNSPLHF

v_gene: TRBV29-1
abundance: many
len: 13
j_gene: TRBJ1-2
d_gene: -
CDR3nt: TGCAGCGACCGAGAAGGAGCCCTATATGGCTACACCTTC
CDR3aa: CSDREGALYGYTF

v_gene: TRBV25-1
abundance: many
len: 15
j_gene: TRBJ1-1
d_gene: TRBD1
CDR3nt: TGTGCCAGCAGTGAATATACAGGGGGAAATACTGAAGCTTTCTTT
CDR3aa: CASSEYTGGNTEAFF

v_gene: TRBV20-1
abundance: many
len: 14
j_gene: TRBJ2-4
d_gene: TRBD1
CDR3nt: TGCAGTGCTAGGCCAGGGACAGGGACGGACATTCAGTACTTC
CDR3aa: CSARPGTGTDIQYF

v_gene: TRBV5-1
abundance: many
len: 13
j_gene: TRBJ1-1
d_gene: -
CDR3nt: TGCGCCAGCCTCCAGGGTCCGGGCACTGAAGCTTTCTTT
CDR3aa: CASLQGPGTEAFF

v_gene: TRBV3-1
abundance: many
len: 11
j_gene: TRBJ1-1
d_gene: -
CDR3nt: TGTGCCAGCAGCCTTGGGTTTGAAGCTTTCTTT
CDR3aa: CASSLGFEAFF

v_gene: TRBV2
abundance: many
len: 15
j_gene: TRBJ2-1
d_gene: TRBD2
CDR3nt: TGTGCCAGCAGGACGACTAGCGGGGGGAGAAATGAGCAGTTCTTC
CDR3aa: CASRTTSGGRNEQFF

v_gene: TRBV12-3/TRBV12-4
abundance: many
len: 16
j_gene: TRBJ2-2
d_gene: TRBD2
CDR3nt: TGTGCCAGCAGTCTTACTAGCGGGAGGAACACCGGGGAGCTGTTTTTT
CDR3aa: CASSLTSGRNTGELFF

v_gene: TRBV7-9
abundance: many
len: 14
j_gene: TRBJ2-3
d_gene: -
CDR3nt: TGTGCCAGCAGCTTAGCCAGGGAGGCAGATACGCAGTATTTT
CDR3aa: CASSLAREADTQYF

v_gene: TRBV7-3
abundance: many
len: 12
j_gene: TRBJ2-3
d_gene: -
CDR3nt: TGTGCCAGCAGCTTAGGTGGTGATCCGCAGTATTTT
CDR3aa: CASSLGGDPQYF

v_gene: TRBV7-9
abundance: many
len: 15
j_gene: TRBJ1-1
d_gene: TRBD1
CDR3nt: TGTGCCAGCAGCTTGGGACAGATAGTGAACACTGAAGCTTTCTTT
CDR3aa: CASSLGQIVNTEAFF

v_gene: TRBV29-1
abundance: many
len: 14
j_gene: TRBJ2-3
d_gene: TRBD2
CDR3nt: TGCAGCGGAACCTATAGCGGGGGGCTCGGGACGCAGTATTTT
CDR3aa: CSGTYSGGLGTQYF

v_gene: TRBV7-2
abundance: many
len: 15
j_gene: TRBJ2-5
d_gene: -
CDR3nt: TGTGCCAGCAGCTCGGGACTCCCCAGCGCGGAGACCCAGTACTTC
CDR3aa: CASSSGLPSAETQYF

v_gene: TRBV7-3
abundance: many
len: 13
j_gene: TRBJ2-3
d_gene: -
CDR3nt: TGTGCCAGCAGTCGACAGGTCACAGATACGCAGTATTTT
CDR3aa: CASSRQVTDTQYF

v_gene: TRBV12-3/TRBV12-4
abundance: many
len: 12
j_gene: TRBJ1-1
d_gene: -
CDR3nt: TGTGCCAGCATCCTCGGGGGCACTGAAGCTTTCTTT
CDR3aa: CASILGGTEAFF

v_gene: TRBV15
abundance: -
len: 17
j_gene: TRBJ2-5
d_gene: -
CDR3nt: TGTGCCACCAGCAGAGATCCAAGGGGAACGAGGCAAGAGACCCAGTACTTC
CDR3aa: CATSRDPRGTRQETQYF

v_gene: TRBV3-1
abundance: many
len: 16
j_gene: TRBJ2-5
d_gene: -
CDR3nt: TGTGCCAGCAGCCGGACTTCATGGGGGCGTCAAGAGACCCAGTACTTC
CDR3aa: CASSRTSWGRQETQYF

v_gene: TRBV29-1
abundance: many
len: 15
j_gene: TRBJ2-5
d_gene: -
CDR3nt: TGCAGCGTTGAAGAGCGGGGGCGACAACAAGAGACCCAGTACTTC
CDR3aa: CSVEERGRQQETQYF

v_gene: TRBV10-3
abundance: many
len: 16
j_gene: TRBJ2-3
d_gene: -
CDR3nt: TGTGCCATCAGGCAGACCGGGGGTATGGGCACAGATACGCAGTATTTT
CDR3aa: CAIRQTGGMGTDTQYF

v_gene: TRBV18
abundance: -
len: 13
j_gene: TRBJ1-6
d_gene: -
CDR3nt: TGTGCCAGCTCGCCAAGTATAAATTCACCCCTCCACTTT
CDR3aa: CASSPSINSPLHF

v_gene: TRBV6-5
abundance: many
len: 13
j_gene: TRBJ2-1
d_gene: -
CDR3nt: TGTGCCAGCAGTTTCGGGGGCCCCAATGAGCAGTTCTTC
CDR3aa: CASSFGGPNEQFF

v_gene: TRBV5-6
abundance: many
len: 12
j_gene: TRBJ2-5
d_gene: -
CDR3nt: TGTGCCAGGAGACGGATGAAAGAGACCCAGTACTTC
CDR3aa: CARRRMKETQYF

v_gene: TRBV29-1
abundance: many
len: 12
j_gene: TRBJ1-2
d_gene: -
CDR3nt: TGCAGCGTGGCTAGGGGGACCTATGGCTACACCTTC
CDR3aa: CSVARGTYGYTF

v_gene: TRBV29-1
abundance: many
len: 13
j_gene: TRBJ2-7
d_gene: -
CDR3nt: TGCAGCGTTGAAGATATGGGCACTTACGAGCAGTACTTC
CDR3aa: CSVEDMGTYEQYF

v_gene: TRBV6-5
abundance: many
len: 15
j_gene: TRBJ1-5
d_gene: -
CDR3nt: TGTGCCAGCAGTTGGGGCAGGGGTGGCAATCAGCCCCAGCATTTT
CDR3aa: CASSWGRGGNQPQHF

v_gene: TRBV12-3/TRBV12-4
abundance: many
len: 14
j_gene: TRBJ1-4
d_gene: -
CDR3nt: TGTGCCAGCAGTTCAGCTCGGCAGGGTGAAAAACTGTTTTTT
CDR3aa: CASSSARQGEKLFF

v_gene: TRBV12-3/TRBV12-4
abundance: many
len: 14
j_gene: TRBJ2-1
d_gene: -
CDR3nt: TGTGCCAGCAAAGCGCAGACCCTTTACAATGAGCAGTTCTTC
CDR3aa: CASKAQTLYNEQFF